This T cell receptor (beta chain) came from a study of identical twins. General study results and limits: Abundant beta clonotypes from cord blood bore fewer insertions; memory repertoires lacked this pattern. Among beta out-of-frame sequences, excess sharing between twins appeared weaker.

In regard to this clonotype: Its cognate antigen is unknown.

From the 5' RACE reads, TCRdb called clonotypes with MiXCR, one entry per CDR3 protein. The sample records around 690,000 distinct CDR3 sequences, approximately 22% being singletons. The V end lost 6 bases, the J end lost 4 bases, and 9 bases lay between the germline ends. This CDR3 contains 11 residues. Germline lookup yields CDR1 DFQATT and CDR2 SNEGSKA (reference sequence). These data were also filed under a second study, of T cells expressing NK-cell markers.

This rearrangement joins TRBV20-1 to TRBJ1-2, with D tentatively TRBD1 (5 bases). The origin of this receptor is a woman under 30 in good health. The specimen sequenced was PBMCs. CDR3 protein: CSAGGGYGYTF. The CDR3 DNA reads as TGCAGTGCCGGGGGGGGCTATGGCTACACCTTC.